This TCR beta chain was found in a study of beta chain features in type 1 diabetes. About the research overall: Cell yields, age and gender were similar between patients and healthy donors.

Of the isolated RNA, all was reverse transcribed, and so the sequenced material was expressed TCRB transcripts. The repertoire was sequenced with immunoSEQ multiplex PCR; TCRdb's copy has only in-frame clones and lacks some. The table lists a few hundred thousand clones, around 15% of them singletons. In this sample, this clone turned up a few times. Antigen: not known. The authors sorted CD4+ naive, central memory, regulatory and stem cell-like memory cells via CD45RO/CCR7/CD25/CD127/CD95/CD27. The study, taken as a whole, reports: Type 1 diabetes patients showed a moderate but significant shortening of TCRB CDR3s in all four CD4+ subsets.

The germline V and J ends were trimmed by 7 bases and 5 bases, with 23 bases remaining between them. Looked up from germline, CDR1 is SGHTA and CDR2 is FQGTGA. This CDR3 comprises 16 residues. The receptor comes from a man younger than 45 with type 1 diabetes. The material sequenced was naive CD4+ T cells from blood. This sequence joins TRBV7-3 and TRBJ2-5; D is possibly TRBD1 (5 bases). The CDR3 loop is CASTPSEQDHIETQYF. CDR3 nucleotides: TGTGCCAGCACCCCATCCGAACAGGATCATATCGAGACCCAGTACTTC.